A single sample is the source of the 32 T cell receptor beta chains below, sequenced in a study of OX40 agonist ivuxolimab in advanced cancers. The library was generated by the immunoSEQ multiplex PCR assay. Not all clones reach the TCRdb copy of this immuneACCESS table, which keeps in-frame sequences only. Checked studies attribute under half of the gap to unresolved V genes and leave the rest unexplained. This sample has 66,000 or so clones in its table, and about nine tenths of those were observed once. Approximately 2% of the sample rests with the top ten. Specimen: CD4+ or CD8+ T cells sorted from blood, collected in a trial of the OX40 agonist ivuxolimab. These receptors all come from an adult with an advanced solid tumor such as melanoma, head and neck, liver or kidney cancer.

The chain's CDR3 is CASSPQGGAAVIHEQYF. CDR3 nucleotide sequence: TGTGCCAGCAGCCCACAAGGGGGGGCGGCCGTTATCCACGAGCAGTACTTC. The chain has TRBV7-8 and TRBJ2-7; tentatively, D is TRBD2 (7 bases). This CDR3 contains 17 residues. CDR1 and CDR2 (germline): SGHVS, FQNEAQ. Trimming took off 5 bases at V and 5 bases at J, with 25 bases between the two ends.

The chain links TRBV30 to TRBJ2-5; tentative D call: TRBD2 (7 bases). V shed 3 bases and J shed 5 bases, with 22 bases lying between them. The germline gives CDR1 GTSNPN, CDR2 SVGIG (reference sequence). This CDR3 is built from 16 residues. CDR3 nucleotides: TGTGCCTGGAGGCCATCGGGGGGACACATAGGGGAGACCCAGTACTTC. Residues: CAWRPSGGHIGETQYF.

CDR3 loop: CASSLAATPWGEQYF. CDR3 bases: TGCGCCAGCAGCTTGGCGGCGACCCCATGGGGCGAGCAGTACTTC. The chain couples TRBV5-1 to TRBJ2-7; D remains unclear. The V and J ends lost 0 bases and 6 bases respectively, with 16 bases between them. The CDR3 sequence is 15 residues long. CDR1 is SGHRS, CDR2 YFSETQ, per germline.

V gene TRBV7-2 combines with J gene TRBJ2-2; 10 nucleotides match TRBD2. In germline, CDR1 is SGHTA, CDR2 FQGNSA. CDR3 length: 15 residues. V dropped 4 bases and J dropped 5; count of bases not matched to a gene: 4. The chain's CDR3 is CASSSKREGTGELFF. DNA for the CDR3: TGTGCCAGCAGCTCAAAGCGGGAGGGGACCGGGGAGCTGTTTTTT.

The chain employs TRBV7-3 and TRBJ2-7; D assignment may be TRBD1 or TRBD2 (5 bases each). The V gene's germline CDR1 is SGHTA and CDR2 FQGTGA. V lost 5 bases, J lost 3 bases, and 17 bases lay in between. The CDR3 runs 15 residues. The CDR3 is CASSRARDQGYEQYF. The CDR3 DNA reads TGTGCCAGCAGCCGAGCCCGGGACCAGGGCTACGAGCAGTACTTC.

The rearrangement uses TRBV23-1 and TRBJ1-5, with TRBD1 identical over 8 bases. TRBV23-1 is classed as an ORF, of uncertain function. Unmatched junction bases numbered 6, after V lost 2 bases and J lost 0 bases. This CDR3 contains 17 residues. The CDR3 nucleotides are TGCGCCAGCAGTCAAGAACAGGGGGGCGGTAGCAATCAGCCCCAGCATTTT. Amino acid sequence: CASSQEQGGGSNQPQHF.

This sequence joins TRBV6-6 and TRBJ2-5; D might be TRBD2 (6 bases). CDR1 is MNHNY and CDR2 is SVGAGI in the germline V gene (reference sequence). V lost 6 bases and J 1 base, leaving 18 bases between the germline ends. The CDR3 runs to 16 residues. CDR3 sequence: CASSSLRAGTQETQYF. DNA of the CDR3: TGTGCCAGCAGCTCCCTTCGGGCGGGGACCCAAGAGACCCAGTACTTC.

The count of this clone is one. This chain uses TRBV4-3 with TRBJ2-1, with D perhaps TRBD2 (5 bases). The length of the CDR3 is 17 residues. V lost 0 bases, J lost 6 bases, and 18 bases lay in between. The germline V gene encodes CDR1 LGHNA and CDR2 YSLEER. CDR3: CASSQETVAGLSNEQFF. DNA for the CDR3: TGCGCCAGCAGCCAAGAAACTGTGGCGGGCCTTTCCAATGAGCAGTTCTTC.

V is TRBV5-1 and J is TRBJ2-7; 12 bases fit TRBD2. Germline CDR1 is SGHRS and CDR2 is YFSETQ. J lost 5 bases, V lost 8 bases, and 8 bases had no gene match. CDR3 size: 14 residues. CDR3 residues: CASTTSGSQDEQYF. The CDR3 nucleotides are TGCGCCAGTACGACTAGCGGGAGTCAAGACGAGCAGTACTTC.

The genes are TRBV5-1 and TRBJ2-3; no definite D call. The CDR3 loop spans 16 amino acids. Germline-derived CDR1 and CDR2 are SGHRS and YFSETQ. V shed 0 bases and J shed 0 bases, with 11 bases lying between them. Here the CDR3 reads CASSLGGARSTDTQYF. As DNA, the CDR3 is TGCGCCAGCAGCTTGGGCGGAGCCCGCAGCACAGATACGCAGTATTTT.

This rearrangement joins TRBV2 to TRBJ1-1; no clear D. Germline V CDR1 and CDR2: SNHLY, FYNNEI. The V and J ends lost 4 bases and 1 base respectively, with 10 bases between them. The CDR3 runs to 14 residues. The CDR3 loop reads CASSVGQTNTEAFF. As DNA, the CDR3 is TGTGCCAGCAGTGTTGGGCAGACGAACACTGAAGCTTTCTTT.

This clone was observed once. The V and J genes are TRBV6-4 and TRBJ2-1, with 7 bases matching TRBD1. The CDR3 sequence is 16 residues long. The germline V gene encodes CDR1 MRHNA and CDR2 SNTAGT. V shed 2 bases, J shed 4 bases, and the junction held 8 bases outside the gene matches. The CDR3 loop is CASSDHLGQVYNEQFF. The CDR3 DNA sequence: TGTGCCAGCAGTGACCACCTTGGACAGGTATACAATGAGCAGTTCTTC.

A note on this clone: Other nucleotide sequences in the sample specify the same CDR3. V gene TRBV18 combines with J gene TRBJ1-3; D gene unclear. The V and J ends lost 3 bases and 1 base respectively, with 7 bases between them. Germline-derived CDR1 and CDR2 are KGHSH and LQKENI. This CDR3 region has 14 residues. The DNA for the CDR3 is TGTGCCAGCTCACCCCCGGGGTCTGGAAACACCATATATTTT. This gives the protein CASSPPGSGNTIYF.

V is TRBV29-1 and J is TRBJ1-2, with 7 positions matching TRBD1. V shed 3 bases and J 2 bases; nucleotides not matched to a gene: 3. Germline V gene sequence: CDR1 SQVTM, CDR2 ANQGSEA. The length of the CDR3 is 13 residues. As DNA, the CDR3 is TGCAGCGTTGATGGCAGGGGGAACTATGGCTACACCTTC. Its protein product is CSVDGRGNYGYTF.

The rearrangement links TRBV19 to TRBJ1-5; D not resolved. The CDR3 loop spans 13 amino acids. With 7 bases removed from V and 11 bases from J, the gap between germline ends came to 18 bases. Germline V gives CDR1 LNHDA, CDR2 SQIVND (reference sequence). The CDR3 region has the DNA TGTGCCAGTAAACATAAGAGTATAGGATCCCAGCATTTT. Translated: CASKHKSIGSQHF.

The CDR3 loop reads CASSLYSLPGAYNEQFF. The CDR3 DNA is TGTGCCAGCAGCTTATACTCCCTGCCCGGGGCCTACAATGAGCAGTTCTTC. The chain combines TRBV11-2 with TRBJ2-1; maybe TRBD2 (5 bases). This CDR3 comprises 17 residues. CDR1 SGHAT and CDR2 FQNNGV come from the germline V gene. Trimming shortened V by 2 bases and J by 2 bases, and 16 bases separated the two germline ends.

The chain has TRBV5-4 and TRBJ2-3, with 9 bases matching TRBD2. Germline V gene data show CDR1 as SGHNT and CDR2 as YYREEE (reference sequence). The CDR3 has 16 residues. After removal of 1 base from V and 3 bases from J, the junction contained 6 bases not matched to a gene. DNA of the CDR3: TGTGCCAGCAGCTTGTTTAGCGGGAGTATAACAGATACGCAGTATTTT. It codes for CASSLFSGSITDTQYF.

The chain joins TRBV28 to TRBJ2-7, with D possibly TRBD2 on 6 matching bases. Germline V lookup: CDR1 MDHEN, CDR2 SYDVKM. This CDR3 is built from 14 residues. Trimming left V 3 bases short and J 2 bases short, with 11 bases between. The CDR3 here is CASSLGGKAYEQYF. The CDR3 nucleotides read TGTGCCAGCAGTTTGGGGGGAAAGGCCTACGAGCAGTACTTC.

The V call is TRBV28, the J call TRBJ1-2; 8 bases agree with TRBD1. The germline gives CDR1 MDHEN, CDR2 SYDVKM. There are 14 residues in the CDR3. V shed 3 bases, J shed 10 bases, and the junction held 10 bases outside the gene matches. CDR3 bases: TGTGCCAGCAGTTTTCAGGACAGGGTGTGGGTCTACACCTTC. Encoded protein: CASSFQDRVWVYTF.

This clone was recorded once. This sequence joins TRBV6-6 and TRBJ2-7; D not resolved. This CDR3 is 14 amino acids long. Trimming shortened V by 2 bases and J by 0 bases, and 8 bases separated the two germline ends. Germline-derived CDR1 and CDR2 are MNHNY and SVGAGI (reference sequence). The CDR3 bases are TGTGCCAGCAGTTACCTCCAGAGCTCCTACGAGCAGTACTTC. It translates to CASSYLQSSYEQYF.

V usage is TRBV7-2 and J usage is TRBJ2-2; D is undetermined. V dropped 1 base and J dropped 8 bases, with 11 bases sitting between them. The length of the CDR3 is 14 residues. Germline CDR1 and CDR2: SGHTA and FQGNSA. CDR3 residues: CASSLGPLGGELFF. The CDR3 coding sequence is TGTGCCAGCAGCTTAGGACCTCTAGGAGGGGAGCTGTTTTTT.

The chain carries TRBV6-5 and TRBJ1-6; 7 bases are a match to TRBD1. The CDR3 extends over 14 amino acids. CDR1 is MNHEY and CDR2 is SVGAGI in the germline V gene. V shed 6 bases and J 7 bases; nucleotides not matched to a gene: 6. CDR3 in DNA: TGTGCCAGCAGCCGGCAGGGGGGGAATTCACCCCTCCACTTT. Translated, it gives CASSRQGGNSPLHF.

The table lists this clone with a count of one. This chain connects TRBV28 to TRBJ2-7; possibly TRBD1 for D (6 bases). The CDR3 runs 14 residues. Germline CDR1 reads MDHEN; CDR2 reads SYDVKM. V dropped 7 bases and J dropped 2 bases, with 15 bases sitting between them. DNA for the CDR3: TGTGCCAGCACCCCGGACAGTGATCCCTACGAGCAGTACTTC. Protein sequence: CASTPDSDPYEQYF. The full variable domain, in which reference TRBV28 and TRBJ2-7 provide the parts outside the CDR3, is DVKVTQSSRYLVKRTGEKVFLECVQDMDHENMFWYRQDPGLGLRLIYFSYDVKMKEKGDIPEGYSVSREKKERFSLILESASTNQTSMYLCASTPDSDPYEQYFGPGTRLTVT.

This clone was counted once. V gene TRBV30 combines with J gene TRBJ1-5; no definite D call. The germline gives CDR1 GTSNPN, CDR2 SVGIG (reference sequence). V gave up 0 bases and J gave up 4 bases, with 7 bases separating them. The CDR3 extends over 13 amino acids. In nucleotides, the CDR3 is TGTGCCTGGAGTGTAGGCCTAAATCAGCCCCAGCATTTT. This codes for CAWSVGLNQPQHF.

Worth noting for this clone: At one boundary the junction diverges from the germline segment, which might be a read error. The chain joins TRBV29-1 to TRBJ1-2; D not resolved. Germline V gene data show CDR1 as SQVTM and CDR2 as ANQGSEA. This CDR3 has 12 residues. This CDR3 is CSVEETVQGYTF. The CDR3 bases are TGCAGCGTGGAAGAGACTGTTCAGGGCTACACCTTC.

This clone has more than one count but fewer than ten. The rearrangement uses TRBV30 and TRBJ1-1; 7 positions match TRBD1. This CDR3 is 12 amino acids long. V lost 8 bases, J lost 1 base, and 4 bases stayed unmatched. Germline CDR1 is GTSNPN and CDR2 is SVGIG (reference sequence). The CDR3 loop is CAATGTNTEAFF. Written as DNA, the CDR3 is TGTGCCGCGACAGGGACGAACACTGAAGCTTTCTTT.

The chain links TRBV5-1 to TRBJ1-2; TRBD1 is a possible D gene (6 bases). The CDR3 is 16 amino acids. V was cut by 4 bases and J by 1 base, with 17 bases left in between. The germline gives CDR1 SGHRS, CDR2 YFSETQ. The CDR3 spells CASSPGQPALNYGYTF. The CDR3 nucleotides read TGCGCCAGCAGCCCCGGACAGCCCGCACTTAACTATGGCTACACCTTC.

The gene calls are TRBV25-1 and TRBJ1-5, with D possibly TRBD1 on 5 matching bases. CDR1 MGHDK and CDR2 SYGVNS come from the germline V gene. The length of the CDR3 is 15 residues. V lost 2 bases and J lost 2, with 10 bases in between. CDR3 bases: TGTGCCAGCAGTGAACAGGGAATTGGCAATCAGCCCCAGCATTTT. Amino acid sequence: CASSEQGIGNQPQHF.

The chain recombines TRBV5-1 with TRBJ2-5; TRBD1 matches 10 bases. Germline CDR1 reads SGHRS; CDR2 reads YFSETQ. Trimming cost V 4 bases and J 5 bases; bases outside gene matches: 8. This CDR3 has 15 amino acids. The CDR3 nucleotides read TGCGCCAGCAGCAACCGGGACAGGGGAGGGGAGACCCAGTACTTC. Its translation: CASSNRDRGGETQYF.

The CDR3 region has the DNA TGTGCCAGTAGGCTGAACAGGGGGAATTTGAACACTGAAGCTTTCTTT. Protein sequence: CASRLNRGNLNTEAFF. The chain links TRBV19 to TRBJ1-1; TRBD1 aligns across 8 bases. V shed 6 bases and J 0 bases; nucleotides not matched to a gene: 9. CDR3 length: 16 residues. Germline loops: CDR1 LNHDA, CDR2 SQIVND (reference sequence).

The V and J genes are TRBV29-1 and TRBJ1-2; D is uncertain. The CDR3 runs 11 residues. Trimming removed 1 base from V and 7 bases from J, with 7 bases in between. Germline V gene data show CDR1 as SQVTM and CDR2 as ANQGSEA. CDR3 sequence (DNA): TGCAGCGTTGAAGGGGTGAGTGGCTACACCTTC. Translating gives CSVEGVSGYTF.

The rearrangement links TRBV6-4 to TRBJ1-1; D is ambiguous. V lost 9 bases to trimming and J lost 1 base, with 27 bases between them. The germline V gene has CDR1 MRHNA and CDR2 SNTAGT. The CDR3 has 18 residues. CDR3: CASILFRVHPNQNTEAFF. CDR3 bases: TGTGCCAGTATCTTGTTTCGGGTTCATCCAAACCAGAACACTGAAGCTTTCTTT.